Shown below are 24 T cell receptor beta chains from a single sample sequenced in a study of cytomegalovirus exposure and HLA in healthy donors. The study ran its PCR with 60 Vbeta and 13 Jbeta primers. The repertoire was sequenced with immunoSEQ multiplex PCR; TCRdb's copy has only in-frame clones and lacks some. In the table there are some 150,000 clones, more than 7.5% of which are singletons. The sequenced sample consisted of PBMCs. Source of these receptors: a man aged 50 or older in good health and CMV-seronegative.

This clone was counted a few times. This chain connects TRBV5-1 to TRBJ2-1, with 9 bases aligning to TRBD2. V was clipped by 4 bases and J by 2 bases; unmatched bases: 7. The CDR3 length is 16 residues. The germline V gene has CDR1 SGHRS and CDR2 YFSETQ. The CDR3 coding sequence is TGCGCCAGCAGCGGCACAAGCGGGGGGACCTACAATGAGCAGTTCTTC. Its translation: CASSGTSGGTYNEQFF.

This clone has a count of ten or more. The rearrangement joins TRBV4-1 to TRBJ2-5; TRBD1 matches 7 bases. The J segment lost 2 bases and the V segment lost 1 base, leaving 10 bases of the junction unmatched. CDR3 length: 17 residues. Germline V lookup: CDR1 MGHRA, CDR2 YSYEKL. The CDR3 nucleotides are TGCGCCAGCAGCCAAGGGTTACCGGGCAGGGGGCAAGAGACCCAGTACTTC. This sequence encodes CASSQGLPGRGQETQYF.

The rearrangement uses TRBV19 and TRBJ2-5, with 10 positions matching TRBD2. CDR1 and CDR2 (germline): LNHDA, SQIVND (reference sequence). The trim removed 5 bases at V and 1 base at J, leaving 1 base unmatched. The CDR3 consists of 14 residues. CDR3 nucleotides: TGTGCCAGTAGTCAGCGGGAGGGCCAAGAGACCCAGTACTTC. It specifies CASSQREGQETQYF.

This clone was counted between two and nine times. The J gene is TRBJ2-1, the V gene TRBV5-4, with D possibly being TRBD2 (6 bases). Germline V lookup: CDR1 SGHNT, CDR2 YYREEE (reference sequence). The CDR3 sequence is 15 residues long. Trimming cost V 1 base and J 7 bases, with 15 bases left between them. In nucleotides, the CDR3 is TGTGCCAGCAGCTTGAGTCGGGGGATGAGGAATGAGCAGTTCTTC. Its protein product is CASSLSRGMRNEQFF.

The V gene is TRBV27, the J gene TRBJ2-2; tentative D call: TRBD2 (5 bases). There are 15 residues in the CDR3. Looked up from germline, CDR1 is MNHEY and CDR2 is SMNVEV (reference sequence). With 0 bases removed from V and 8 bases from J, the gap between germline ends came to 13 bases. CDR3 residues: CASSLSFVEGGELFF. The CDR3 DNA reads as TGTGCCAGCAGTTTATCGTTCGTAGAGGGAGGGGAGCTGTTTTTT.

The sample holds a few counts of this clone. The rearrangement links TRBV5-1 to TRBJ2-7; TRBD1 matches at 8 bases. Germline V gene sequence: CDR1 SGHRS, CDR2 YFSETQ. There are 14 residues in the CDR3. V was clipped by 5 bases and J by 2 bases; unmatched bases: 6. The CDR3 loop is CASRAWTGPYEQYF. For the CDR3, the DNA is TGCGCCAGCAGGGCCTGGACAGGGCCCTACGAGCAGTACTTC.

This clone has a handful of counts. The chain employs TRBV19 and TRBJ2-3; 9 bases line up with TRBD2. CDR3 size: 16 residues. V trimming: 5 bases; J trimming: 2 bases; junction bases outside the gene matches: 8. Looked up from germline, CDR1 is LNHDA and CDR2 is SQIVND (reference sequence). Written as DNA, the CDR3 is TGTGCCAGTAGTCCCGCGGGGGGGCTTACCACAGATACGCAGTATTTT. Its translation: CASSPAGGLTTDTQYF.

The chain combines TRBV18 with TRBJ1-1, with a weak D call TRBD1 (5 bases). CDR1 KGHSH and CDR2 LQKENI come from the germline V gene. The CDR3 runs 15 residues. Trimming left V 6 bases short and J 5 bases short, with 19 bases between. CDR3 DNA sequence: TGTGCCAGCTCCCTCGAAGGGGATCTGAGAACTGAAGCTTTCTTT. Its translation: CASSLEGDLRTEAFF.

This clone has more than one count but fewer than ten. V gene TRBV7-3 combines with J gene TRBJ2-4, with 7 bases matching TRBD1. J gave up 5 bases and V 6 bases, and 4 bases lay outside the gene matches. CDR3 length: 13 amino acids. Germline lookup yields CDR1 SGHTA and CDR2 FQGTGA. The CDR3 coding sequence is TGTGCCAGCAGTCTAGACAGGGAAAACATTCAGTACTTC. It is translated as CASSLDRENIQYF.

The V call is TRBV14, the J call TRBJ1-2, with D perhaps TRBD1 (5 bases). This CDR3 region has 16 residues. Germline V CDR1 and CDR2: SGHDN, FVKESK. Trimming stripped 2 bases from V and 1 base from J, with 14 bases between. The CDR3 spells CASSQFTRANNYGYTF. The CDR3 nucleotides are TGTGCCAGCAGCCAATTCACCAGGGCGAATAACTATGGCTACACCTTC.

This clone has only a few counts. The V gene is TRBV30, the J gene TRBJ2-5, with D maybe TRBD1 (5 bases). The J call is doubtful: the DNA matches TRBJ2-7 better. The CDR3 has 12 residues. Germline V lookup: CDR1 GTSNPN, CDR2 SVGIG (reference sequence). CDR3 nucleotides: TGTGCCTGGAGTGTAACAGGCCACGAGCAGTACTTC. Translated, it gives CAWSVTGHEQYF.

The J gene is TRBJ2-1, the V gene TRBV6-4; 11 bases fit TRBD2. The CDR3 contains 15 residues. Germline V CDR1 and CDR2: MRHNA, SNTAGT. Unmatched junction bases numbered 8, after V lost 6 bases and J lost 7 bases. DNA for the CDR3: TGTGCCAGCAGGAAGACTAGCGGGGTTTCGAATGAGCAGTTCTTC. Its protein product is CASRKTSGVSNEQFF.

The chain links TRBV4-1 to TRBJ1-3, with D perhaps matching TRBD1 (5 bases). V was shortened by 1 base and J by 2 bases, with 12 bases between the two germline ends. In germline, CDR1 is MGHRA, CDR2 YSYEKL. The length of the CDR3 is 16 residues. The CDR3 is CASSQGGDSTGNTIYF. The CDR3 region has the DNA TGCGCCAGCAGCCAAGGCGGCGACAGCACTGGAAACACCATATATTTT.

In its sample, this clone was seen a few times. The CDR3 DNA reads as TGTGCCAAACACAAAGAAAAACTGTTTTTT. It codes for CAKHKEKLFF. The chain is built from TRBV6-6 and TRBJ1-4; D is unresolved. Germline lookup yields CDR1 MNHNY and CDR2 SVGAGI (reference sequence). The CDR3 loop spans 10 amino acids. V lost 10 bases and J lost 8, with 8 bases in between.

This clone showed up just a few times. The junction does not match germline at one end; this may be a read error. The chain recombines TRBV7-7 with TRBJ2-3, with 14 positions matching TRBD2. The CDR3 is made up of 16 amino acids. CDR1 and CDR2 (germline): SSHAT, FNYEAQ (reference sequence). In DNA, the CDR3 is TGTGCTAGCAGCTCCGGACTAGCGGGGGGAGCAGATACGCAGTATTTT. Translation gives CASSSGLAGGADTQYF. Full variable domain (missing parts from reference TRBV7-7 and TRBJ2-3): GAGVSQSPRYKVTKRGQDVTLRCDPISSHATLYWYQQALGQGPEFLTYFNYEAQPDKSGLPSDRFSAERPEGSISTLTIQRTEQRDSAMYRCASSSGLAGGADTQYFGPGTRLTVL.

This clone was recorded a few times. V gene TRBV2 combines with J gene TRBJ2-7, with 9 bases lining up with TRBD1. Germline loops: CDR1 SNHLY, CDR2 FYNNEI. CDR3 length equals 13 residues. V shed 6 bases, J shed 6 bases, and the junction held 6 bases outside the gene matches. The CDR3 spells CASRDRGGGEQYF. The DNA of the CDR3 is TGTGCCAGCAGGGACAGGGGAGGTGGCGAGCAGTACTTC.

CDR3 in amino acids: CASSWTHSAGEQYF. CDR3 sequence (DNA): TGTGCCAGCAGTTGGACGCACTCAGCGGGCGAGCAGTACTTC. The chain joins TRBV27 to TRBJ2-7; the D gene is possibly TRBD2 (6 bases). Per germline, CDR1 MNHEY and CDR2 SMNVEV (reference sequence). The CDR3 loop spans 14 amino acids. The V end was cut by 4 bases, the J end by 6 bases, with 16 bases between.

This clone was counted at least ten times. The V and J genes are TRBV30 and TRBJ2-7, with 9 bases aligning to TRBD2. J gave up 1 base and V 1 base, and 8 bases lay outside the gene matches. Germline values: CDR1 GTSNPN, CDR2 SVGIG (reference sequence). CDR3 length: 16 amino acids. The CDR3: CAWSGVAGALSYEQYF. The CDR3 DNA reads as TGTGCCTGGAGTGGGGTAGCGGGGGCCCTATCCTACGAGCAGTACTTC. The full variable domain, its missing parts supplied by reference TRBV30 and TRBJ2-7, is SQTIHQWPATLVQPVGSPLSLECTVEGTSNPNLYWYRQAAGRGLQLLFYSVGIGQISSEVPQNLSASRPQDRQFILSSKKLLLSDSGFYLCAWSGVAGALSYEQYFGPGTRLTVT.

The chain has TRBV6-1 and TRBJ2-1, with TRBD2 identical over 10 bases. The CDR3 length is 14 residues. Germline V gene lookup returns CDR1 MNHNS and CDR2 SASEGT. V shed 10 bases and J 4 bases; nucleotides not matched to a gene: 7. Written as DNA, the CDR3 is TGTGCCACCCGCCTAGCGGGGGCGTACAATGAGCAGTTCTTC. Its translation: CATRLAGAYNEQFF.

This clone occurred a few times. This rearrangement joins TRBV11-2 to TRBJ1-6, with D possibly being TRBD1 (5 bases). The germline V and J ends were trimmed by 2 bases and 10 bases, with 12 bases remaining between them. Germline V CDR1 and CDR2: SGHAT, FQNNGV. The CDR3 sequence is 14 residues long. CDR3 protein: CASSLSGGRSPLHF. The CDR3 DNA is TGTGCCAGCAGCTTATCTGGGGGGAGGTCACCCCTCCACTTT.

This clone was detected only a few times. This chain uses TRBV6-5 with TRBJ2-7; possibly TRBD2 for D (5 bases). Trimming took off 11 bases at V and 4 bases at J, with 9 bases between the two ends. The CDR3 covers 10 residues. The germline V gene encodes CDR1 MNHEY and CDR2 SVGAGI. Written as DNA, the CDR3 is TGTGCCCCCCGGGGTTACGAGCAGTACTTC. It translates to CAPRGYEQYF.

The V call is TRBV9, the J call TRBJ1-4; no clear D gene. CDR1 and CDR2 (germline): SGDLS, YYNGEE. The CDR3 length is 15 residues. Trimming cost V 1 base and J 4 bases, with 11 bases left between them. CDR3: CASSVQTAGNEKLFF. The CDR3 DNA sequence: TGTGCCAGCAGCGTACAGACTGCCGGTAATGAAAAACTGTTTTTT.

This clone was picked up a small number of times. The chain uses TRBV6-5 and TRBJ2-1, with D maybe TRBD2 (5 bases). CDR3 length equals 15 residues. V was pared by 7 bases and J by 2 bases, with 15 bases between. Looked up from germline, CDR1 is MNHEY and CDR2 is SVGAGI. The CDR3 loop is CASKGRGGAYNEQFF. CDR3 DNA sequence: TGTGCCAGCAAGGGCCGGGGTGGGGCCTACAATGAGCAGTTCTTC.

The rearrangement uses TRBV28 and TRBJ1-2; 9 bases map to TRBD1. Germline-derived CDR1 and CDR2 are MDHEN and SYDVKM. The CDR3 sequence is 16 residues long. The J segment lost 5 bases and the V segment lost 3 bases, leaving 10 bases of the junction unmatched. This CDR3 reads CASSLEQGARWYGYTF. The CDR3 nucleotides are TGTGCCAGCAGTTTGGAACAGGGGGCGAGGTGGTATGGCTACACCTTC.